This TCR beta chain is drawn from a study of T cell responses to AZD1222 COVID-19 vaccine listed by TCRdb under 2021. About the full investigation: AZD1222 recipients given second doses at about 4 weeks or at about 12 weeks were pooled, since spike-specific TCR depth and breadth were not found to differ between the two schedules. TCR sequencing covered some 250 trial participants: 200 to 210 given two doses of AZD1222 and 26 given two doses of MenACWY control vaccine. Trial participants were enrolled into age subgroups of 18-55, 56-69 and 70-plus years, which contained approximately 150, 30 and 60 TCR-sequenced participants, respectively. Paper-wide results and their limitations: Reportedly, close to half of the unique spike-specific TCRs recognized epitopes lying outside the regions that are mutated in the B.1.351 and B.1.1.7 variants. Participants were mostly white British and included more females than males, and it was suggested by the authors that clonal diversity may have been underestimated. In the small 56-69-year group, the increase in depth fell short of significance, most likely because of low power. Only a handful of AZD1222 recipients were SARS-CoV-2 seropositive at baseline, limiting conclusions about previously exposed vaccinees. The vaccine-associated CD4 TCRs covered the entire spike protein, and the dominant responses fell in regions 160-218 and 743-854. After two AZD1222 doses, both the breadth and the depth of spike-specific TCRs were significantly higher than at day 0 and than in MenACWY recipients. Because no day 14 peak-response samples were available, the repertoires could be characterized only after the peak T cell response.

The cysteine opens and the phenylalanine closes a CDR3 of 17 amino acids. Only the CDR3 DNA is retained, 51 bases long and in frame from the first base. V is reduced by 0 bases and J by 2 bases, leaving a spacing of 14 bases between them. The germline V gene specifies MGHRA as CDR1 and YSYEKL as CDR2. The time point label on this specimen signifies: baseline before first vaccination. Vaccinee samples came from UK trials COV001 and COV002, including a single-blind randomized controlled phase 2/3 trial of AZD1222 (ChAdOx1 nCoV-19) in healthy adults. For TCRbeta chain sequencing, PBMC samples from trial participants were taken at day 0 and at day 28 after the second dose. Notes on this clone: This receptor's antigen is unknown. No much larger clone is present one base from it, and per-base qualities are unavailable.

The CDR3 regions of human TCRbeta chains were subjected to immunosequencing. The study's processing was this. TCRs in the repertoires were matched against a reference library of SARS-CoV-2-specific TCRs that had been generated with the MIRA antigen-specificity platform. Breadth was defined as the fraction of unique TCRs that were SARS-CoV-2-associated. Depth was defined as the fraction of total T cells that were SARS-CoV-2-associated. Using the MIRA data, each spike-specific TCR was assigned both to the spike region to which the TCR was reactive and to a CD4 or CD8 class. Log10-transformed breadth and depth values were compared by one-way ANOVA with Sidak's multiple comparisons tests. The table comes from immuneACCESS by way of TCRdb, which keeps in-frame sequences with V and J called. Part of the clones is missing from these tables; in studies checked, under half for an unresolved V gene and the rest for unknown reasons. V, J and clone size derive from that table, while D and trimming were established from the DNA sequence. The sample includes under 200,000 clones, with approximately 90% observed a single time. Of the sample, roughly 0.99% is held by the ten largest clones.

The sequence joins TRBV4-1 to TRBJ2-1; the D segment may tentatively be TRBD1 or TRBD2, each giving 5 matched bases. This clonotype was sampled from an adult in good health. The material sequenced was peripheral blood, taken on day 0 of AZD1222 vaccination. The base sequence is TGCGCCAGCAGCCAAGATTTGGGCAGGGAGACCTACAATGAGCAGTTCTTC. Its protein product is CASSQDLGRETYNEQFF.